Below are 17 T cell receptor beta chains sequenced from a single sample in a study of blood T cell repertoires in COVID-19. Only in-frame clones appear in the TCRdb table, and some are missing; sequencing was by immunoSEQ multiplex PCR. This table has hundreds of thousands of clones, approximately 89% appearing once. Sequencing input: PBMCs or T cells enriched from blood (not recorded which). The receptors originated from a woman in her forties with acute COVID-19.

This clone was picked up one time. The gene calls are TRBV5-4 and TRBJ1-2; D unclear. The ends were cut back, 0 bases at V and 2 bases at J, with 5 bases in the middle. CDR1 SGHNT and CDR2 YYREEE come from the germline V gene (reference sequence). CDR3 length equals 13 residues. Here the CDR3 reads CASSLVANYGYTF. CDR3 in DNA: TGTGCCAGCAGCTTGGTAGCCAACTATGGCTACACCTTC.

This clone was recorded once. J is TRBJ2-5 and V is TRBV24-1, with 10 nucleotides matching TRBD2. V shed 5 bases and J 2 bases; nucleotides not matched to a gene: 16. CDR1 and CDR2 from the germline V gene are KGHDR and SFDVKD. The CDR3 is 19 residues long. CDR3 protein: CATSGTGQSGRAVQETQYF. Written as DNA, the CDR3 is TGTGCCACCAGTGGAACTGGACAGAGCGGGAGGGCGGTACAAGAGACCCAGTACTTC.

Here the CDR3 DNA reads TGCGCCAGCAGCTTGAACTACAGGGACGACAATTCACCCCTCCACTTT. This translates into CASSLNYRDDNSPLHF. The chain employs TRBV5-1 and TRBJ1-6; the D gene is possibly TRBD1 (6 bases). This CDR3 has 16 amino acids. Trimming took off 1 base at V and 7 bases at J, with 15 bases between the two ends. Per germline, CDR1 SGHRS and CDR2 YFSETQ.

The CDR3: CASSDVGRGQTQYF. DNA for the CDR3: TGTGCCAGCAGCGACGTCGGCAGGGGACAAACGCAGTATTTT. The chain is built from TRBV2 and TRBJ2-3, with D possibly matching TRBD1 (6 bases). From germline, CDR1 is SNHLY and CDR2 FYNNEI. This CDR3 is built from 14 residues. V lost 6 bases, J lost 9 bases, and 19 bases lay in between. Filled out from reference TRBV2 and TRBJ2-3, the complete variable domain reads EPEVTQTPSHQVTQMGQEVILRCVPISNHLYFYWYRQILGQKVEFLVSFYNNEISEKSEIFDDQFSVERPDGSNFTLKIRSTKLEDSAMYFCASSDVGRGQTQYFGPGTRLTVL.

The chain links TRBV6-5 to TRBJ1-1; maybe TRBD1 (6 bases). Trimming cost V 6 bases and J 0 bases, with 14 bases left between them. Germline V gene sequence: CDR1 MNHEY, CDR2 SVGAGI. The length of the CDR3 is 15 residues. CDR3 region: CASRSQGQMNTEAFF. CDR3 coding DNA: TGTGCCAGCAGATCCCAGGGACAAATGAACACTGAAGCTTTCTTT.

V gene TRBV9 combines with J gene TRBJ1-2, with 8 bases aligning to TRBD1. The CDR3 is 16 amino acids. Unmatched junction bases numbered 9, after V lost 2 bases and J lost 3 bases. The germline V gene encodes CDR1 SGDLS and CDR2 YYNGEE. The CDR3 sequence is CASSVSRSGQDYGYTF. The CDR3 nucleotides read TGTGCCAGCAGCGTTTCCCGTTCGGGACAGGACTATGGCTACACCTTC.

The J gene is TRBJ2-7, the V gene TRBV7-8, with 11 bases that match TRBD2. The CDR3 spans 19 residues. Per the germline V gene, CDR1 is SGHVS and CDR2 is FQNEAQ. Unmatched junction bases numbered 16, after V lost 5 bases and J lost 1 base. CDR3 DNA sequence: TGTGCCAGCAGCCCCCAGCCACTAGCGGGAGATATTTTGTCCTACGAGCAGTACTTC. This encodes CASSPQPLAGDILSYEQYF.

The chain couples TRBV6-6 to TRBJ1-6; D gene ambiguous. This CDR3 spans 12 amino acids. V was cut by 5 bases and J by 9 bases, with 8 bases left in between. Germline V CDR1 and CDR2: MNHNY, SVGAGI (reference sequence). In DNA form, the CDR3 reads TGTGCCAGCAGTCCGGGGAGTTCACCCCTCCACTTT. Protein sequence: CASSPGSSPLHF.

The rearrangement uses TRBV12-3 or TRBV12-4 and TRBJ2-2; no clear D. Trimming shortened V by 8 bases and J by 9 bases, and 10 bases separated the two germline ends. The CDR3 has 11 amino acids. The CDR3 DNA reads TGTGCCAGCGGCCAATATAGGGAGCTGTTTTTT. Its translation: CASGQYRELFF.

Concerning this clone: This same CDR3 is encoded by further DNA sequences in the sample. The chain carries TRBV19 and TRBJ2-7; the match to TRBD1 covers 9 bases. The germline CDR1 and CDR2 sequences are LNHDA and SQIVND (reference sequence). The CDR3 loop spans 14 amino acids. V gave up 5 bases and J gave up 1 base; unmatched junction bases: 3. The DNA for the CDR3 is TGTGCCAGTAGTGCCGGGACAGGGTCCTACGAGCAGTACTTC. This gives the protein CASSAGTGSYEQYF.

The sample holds a few counts of this clone. The chain joins TRBV6-5 to TRBJ1-5; D is uncertain. Trimming shortened V by 0 bases and J by 1 base, and 7 bases separated the two germline ends. CDR1 MNHEY and CDR2 SVGAGI come from the germline V gene. The CDR3 covers 15 residues. In nucleotides, the CDR3 is TGTGCCAGCAGTTACTCGGCGGGGAGCAATCAGCCCCAGCATTTT. Translating it yields CASSYSAGSNQPQHF.

V usage is TRBV11-2 and J usage is TRBJ2-7, with a tentative D call TRBD2 (7 bases). The CDR3 is 15 amino acids. The V end was cut by 5 bases, the J end by 10 bases, with 24 bases between. In germline, CDR1 is SGHAT, CDR2 FQNNGV. CDR3 bases: TGTGCCAGCAGCCCCCGGGGAGGGGGACTACAGGTTCAGTACTTC. This codes for CASSPRGGGLQVQYF.

A single count supports this clone. The chain employs TRBV6-5 and TRBJ1-1; tentatively, D is TRBD1 (6 bases). Germline V gene sequence: CDR1 MNHEY, CDR2 SVGAGI. The CDR3 runs 14 residues. V dropped 5 bases and J dropped 2 bases, with 12 bases sitting between them. CDR3 protein: CASSKNRDNTEAFF. CDR3 bases: TGTGCCAGCAGTAAAAACAGGGACAACACTGAAGCTTTCTTT.

The chain employs TRBV3-1 (or the pseudogene TRBV3-2) and TRBJ2-1, with TRBD2 as a possible D gene (6 bases). The CDR3 extends over 14 amino acids. V lost 1 base, J lost 6 bases, and 10 bases lay in between. CDR1 is LGHDT and CDR2 is YNNKEL in the germline V gene (reference sequence). The DNA for the CDR3 is TGTGCCAGCAGCCAAGCTAGCGTTGTCAATGAGCAGTTCTTC. Protein product: CASSQASVVNEQFF.

This clone was counted once. This sequence joins TRBV7-2 and TRBJ2-1; 8 bases are shared with TRBD2. The germline gives CDR1 SGHTA, CDR2 FQGNSA. The V gene end was trimmed by 2 bases and the J gene end by 7 bases; junction bases not matched to a gene: 7. CDR3 length: 15 amino acids. DNA for the CDR3: TGTGCCAGCAGCTTACAAGCGGGAGCGGAGAATGAGCAGTTCTTC. Translated, it gives CASSLQAGAENEQFF.

The V and J genes are TRBV24-1 and TRBJ2-1; the D gene is possibly TRBD2 (6 bases). Trimming took off 9 bases at V and 4 bases at J, with 9 bases between the two ends. This CDR3 has 12 residues. Germline assignment: CDR1 KGHDR and CDR2 SFDVKD. CDR3 in amino acids: CATGTGYNEQFF. The CDR3 DNA reads as TGTGCCACCGGGACTGGATACAATGAGCAGTTCTTC.

The chain combines TRBV19 with TRBJ1-5, with TRBD1 as a possible D gene (5 bases). V lost 5 bases to trimming and J lost 9 bases, with 20 bases between them. The germline gives CDR1 LNHDA, CDR2 SQIVND (reference sequence). There are 15 residues in the CDR3. CDR3 DNA sequence: TGTGCCAGTAGTCCTCTTGGACACCTCGGGGGGCCCCAGCATTTT. Its protein product is CASSPLGHLGGPQHF.